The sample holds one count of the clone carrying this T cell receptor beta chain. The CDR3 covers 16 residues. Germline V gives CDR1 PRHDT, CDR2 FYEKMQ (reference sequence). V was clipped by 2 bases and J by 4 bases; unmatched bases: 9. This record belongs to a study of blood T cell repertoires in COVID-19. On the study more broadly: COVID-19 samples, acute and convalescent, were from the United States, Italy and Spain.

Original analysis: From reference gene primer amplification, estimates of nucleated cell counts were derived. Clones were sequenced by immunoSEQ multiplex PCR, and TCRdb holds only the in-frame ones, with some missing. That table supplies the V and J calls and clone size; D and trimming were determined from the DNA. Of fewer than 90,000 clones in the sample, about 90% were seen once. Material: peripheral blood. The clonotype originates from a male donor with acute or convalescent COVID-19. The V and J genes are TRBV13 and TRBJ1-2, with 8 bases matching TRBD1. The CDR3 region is CASSLWVDRGGYGYTF. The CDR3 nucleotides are TGTGCCAGCAGCTTATGGGTCGACAGGGGCGGCTATGGCTACACCTTC. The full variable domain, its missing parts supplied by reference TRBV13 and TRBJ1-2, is AAGVIQSPRHLIKEKRETATLKCYPIPRHDTVYWYQQGPGQDPQFLISFYEKMQSDKGSIPDRFSAQQFSDYHSELNMSSLELGDSALYFCASSLWVDRGGYGYTFGSGTRLTVV.